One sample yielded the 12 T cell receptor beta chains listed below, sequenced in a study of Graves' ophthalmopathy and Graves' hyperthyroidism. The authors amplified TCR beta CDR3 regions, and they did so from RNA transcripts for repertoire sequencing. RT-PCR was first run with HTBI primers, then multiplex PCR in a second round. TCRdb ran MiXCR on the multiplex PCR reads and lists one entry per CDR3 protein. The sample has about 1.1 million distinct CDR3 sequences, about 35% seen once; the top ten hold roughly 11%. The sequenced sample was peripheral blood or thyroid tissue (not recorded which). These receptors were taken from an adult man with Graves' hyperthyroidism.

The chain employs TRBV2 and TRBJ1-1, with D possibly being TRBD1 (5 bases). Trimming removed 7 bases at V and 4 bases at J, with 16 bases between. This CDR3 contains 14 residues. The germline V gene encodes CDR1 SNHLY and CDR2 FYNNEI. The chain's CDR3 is CASMTREWITEAFF. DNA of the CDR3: TGTGCCAGCATGACCAGGGAATGGATCACTGAAGCTTTCTTT.

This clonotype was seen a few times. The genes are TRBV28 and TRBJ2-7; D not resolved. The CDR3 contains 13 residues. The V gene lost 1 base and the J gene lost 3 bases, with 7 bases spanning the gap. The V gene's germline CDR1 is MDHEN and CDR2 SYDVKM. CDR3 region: CASSLFTGYEQYF. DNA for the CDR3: TGTGCCAGCAGTTTATTTACGGGCTACGAGCAGTACTTC.

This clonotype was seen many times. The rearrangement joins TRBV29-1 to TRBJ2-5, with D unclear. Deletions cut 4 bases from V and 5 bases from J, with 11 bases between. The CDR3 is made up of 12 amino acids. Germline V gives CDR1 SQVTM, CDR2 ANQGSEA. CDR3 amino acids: CSVVRGGETQYF. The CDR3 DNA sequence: TGCAGCGTTGTCCGTGGTGGGGAGACCCAGTACTTC.

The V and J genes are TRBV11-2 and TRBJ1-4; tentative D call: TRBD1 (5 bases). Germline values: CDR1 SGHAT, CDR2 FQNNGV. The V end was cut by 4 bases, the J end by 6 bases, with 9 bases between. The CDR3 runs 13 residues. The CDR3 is CASSWDAYEKLFF. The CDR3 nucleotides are TGTGCCAGCAGCTGGGACGCATATGAAAAACTGTTTTTT.

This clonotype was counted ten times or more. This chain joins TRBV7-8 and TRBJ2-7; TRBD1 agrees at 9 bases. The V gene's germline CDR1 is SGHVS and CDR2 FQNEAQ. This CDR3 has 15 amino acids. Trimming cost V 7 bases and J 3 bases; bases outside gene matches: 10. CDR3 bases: TGTGCCAGCACCACGACAGGGGGACTGAGCTACGAGCAGTACTTC. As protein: CASTTTGGLSYEQYF. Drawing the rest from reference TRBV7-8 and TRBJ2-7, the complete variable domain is GAGVSQSPRYKVAKRGQDVALRCDPISGHVSLFWYQQALGQGPEFLTYFQNEAQLDKSGLPSDRFFAERPEGSVSTLKIQRTQQEDSAVYLCASTTTGGLSYEQYFGPGTRLTVT.

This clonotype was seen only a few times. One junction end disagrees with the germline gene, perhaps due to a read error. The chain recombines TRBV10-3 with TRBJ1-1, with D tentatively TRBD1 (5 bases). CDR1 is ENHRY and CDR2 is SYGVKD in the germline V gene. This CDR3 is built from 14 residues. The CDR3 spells CASSYGGTYTEAFF. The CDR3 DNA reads TGTGCCAGCAGTTACGGGGGGACGTACACTGAAGCTTTCTTT.

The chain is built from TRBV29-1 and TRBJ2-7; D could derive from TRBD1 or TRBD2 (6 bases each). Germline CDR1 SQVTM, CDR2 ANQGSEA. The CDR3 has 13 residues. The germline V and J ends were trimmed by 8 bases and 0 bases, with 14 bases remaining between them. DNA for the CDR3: TGCAGCTTCGGGGGCCGGAGCTCCTACGAGCAGTACTTC. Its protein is CSFGGRSSYEQYF.

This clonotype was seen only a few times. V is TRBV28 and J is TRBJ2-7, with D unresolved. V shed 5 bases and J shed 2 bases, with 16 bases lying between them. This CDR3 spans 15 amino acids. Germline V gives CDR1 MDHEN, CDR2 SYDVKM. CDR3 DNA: TGTGCCAGCAGTCTCACGAACCCGAGACCCTACGAGCAGTACTTC. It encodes CASSLTNPRPYEQYF.

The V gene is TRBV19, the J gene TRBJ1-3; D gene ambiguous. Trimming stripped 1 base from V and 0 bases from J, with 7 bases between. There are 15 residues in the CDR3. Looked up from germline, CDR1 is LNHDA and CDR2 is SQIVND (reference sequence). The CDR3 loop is CASSIGPGSGNTIYF. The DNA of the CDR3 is TGTGCCAGTAGTATAGGCCCCGGCTCTGGAAACACCATATATTTT.

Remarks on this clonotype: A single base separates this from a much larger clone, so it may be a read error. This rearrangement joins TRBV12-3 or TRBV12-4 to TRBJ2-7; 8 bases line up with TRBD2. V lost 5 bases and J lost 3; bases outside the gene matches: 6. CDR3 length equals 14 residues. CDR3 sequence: CASSAGLGVYEQYF. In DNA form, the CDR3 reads TGTGCCAGCAGTGCGGGACTAGGTGTCTACGAGCAGTACTTC.

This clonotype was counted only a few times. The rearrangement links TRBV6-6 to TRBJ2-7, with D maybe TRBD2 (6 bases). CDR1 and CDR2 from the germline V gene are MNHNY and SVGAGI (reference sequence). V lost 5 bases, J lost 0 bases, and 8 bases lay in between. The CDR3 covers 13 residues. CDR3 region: CASSVAVSYEQYF. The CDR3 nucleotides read TGTGCCAGCAGTGTAGCGGTCTCCTACGAGCAGTACTTC.

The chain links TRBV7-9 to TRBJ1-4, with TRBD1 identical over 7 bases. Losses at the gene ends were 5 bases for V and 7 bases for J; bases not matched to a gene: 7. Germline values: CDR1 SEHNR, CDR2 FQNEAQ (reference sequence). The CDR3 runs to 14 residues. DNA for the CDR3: TGTGCCAGCAGCGAAAACAGGGGCGGTGAAAAACTGTTTTTT. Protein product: CASSENRGGEKLFF.